What follows are 16 T cell receptor beta chains derived from one specimen sequenced in a study of blood T cell repertoires in COVID-19. Sequenced by immunoSEQ multiplex PCR; TCRdb stores in-frame clones only, minus some. This table has about 33,000 clones, approximately 85% appearing once. Sequenced: peripheral blood. Every receptor here comes from a human donor in a cohort sampled during active COVID-19.

The chain recombines TRBV13 with TRBJ2-7; D may be TRBD2 (6 bases). The germline CDR1 and CDR2 sequences are PRHDT and FYEKMQ (reference sequence). CDR3 length: 15 residues. V dropped 5 bases and J dropped 3 bases, with 17 bases sitting between them. This CDR3 is CASSPQEGQDYEQYF. The CDR3 nucleotides read TGTGCCAGCAGCCCTCAGGAGGGGCAAGACTACGAGCAGTACTTC.

The chain recombines TRBV7-9 with TRBJ2-3, with D uncertain. V lost 8 bases and J 4 bases, leaving 13 bases between the germline ends. The germline CDR1 and CDR2 sequences are SEHNR and FQNEAQ (reference sequence). The CDR3 covers 13 residues. The CDR3 nucleotides are TGTGCCAGCTCCACATCCGGTCCAGATACGCAGTATTTT. It codes for CASSTSGPDTQYF.

J is TRBJ1-1 and V is TRBV12-3 or TRBV12-4; tentative D call: TRBD1 (5 bases). The V end lost 5 bases, the J end lost 9 bases, and 13 bases lay between the germline ends. The CDR3 consists of 12 residues. Written as DNA, the CDR3 is TGTGCCAGCAGTCCGGGGGTAGTGAAAGCTTTCTTT. Amino acid sequence: CASSPGVVKAFF.

This clone was recorded once. The J gene is TRBJ1-6, the V gene TRBV9; TRBD1 aligns across 9 bases. V was clipped by 7 bases and J by 9 bases; unmatched bases: 11. Per the germline V gene, CDR1 is SGDLS and CDR2 is YYNGEE. CDR3 length: 15 amino acids. CDR3 in amino acids: CASQSGQGTGSPLHF. The CDR3 DNA reads as TGTGCCAGCCAATCTGGACAGGGGACAGGTTCACCCCTCCACTTT.

CDR3 amino acids: CASSLGQGTNNEQFF. CDR3 nucleotide sequence: TGTGCCAGCAGCTTGGGACAGGGAACGAACAATGAGCAGTTCTTC. J is TRBJ2-1 and V is TRBV5-6; 7 nucleotides match TRBD1. The CDR3 length is 15 residues. The junction had 5 bases not matched to a gene; V was cut back by 0 bases and J by 5 bases. CDR1 is SGHDT, CDR2 YYEEEE, per germline. The full variable domain, its missing parts supplied by reference TRBV5-6 and TRBJ2-1, is DAGVTQSPTHLIKTRGQQVTLRCSPKSGHDTVSWYQQALGQGPQFIFQYYEEEERQRGNFPDRFSGHQFPNYSSELNVNALLLGDSALYLCASSLGQGTNNEQFFGPGTRLTVL.

This rearrangement joins TRBV5-1 to TRBJ1-3; D might be TRBD1 (5 bases). The V end lost 0 bases, the J end lost 0 bases, and 10 bases lay between the germline ends. The CDR3 is 16 residues long. Germline lookup yields CDR1 SGHRS and CDR2 YFSETQ. CDR3 DNA sequence: TGCGCCAGCAGCTTGGGGCAGGGAAACTCTGGAAACACCATATATTTT. Its translation is CASSLGQGNSGNTIYF.

V is TRBV29-1 and J is TRBJ1-5; 8 bases agree with TRBD1. The ends lost 5 bases at V and 4 bases at J; junction bases unmatched: 4. The CDR3 extends over 13 amino acids. The germline gives CDR1 SQVTM, CDR2 ANQGSEA. As DNA, the CDR3 is TGCAGCGTTCCCGGACAGGGTAATCAGCCCCAGCATTTT. This encodes CSVPGQGNQPQHF.

J is TRBJ2-7 and V is TRBV16; TRBD2 is a possible D gene (6 bases). The CDR3 is 13 residues long. Trimming took 3 bases from V and 6 from J, leaving 12 bases between them. Germline V CDR1 and CDR2: KGHSY, FQNENV. CDR3 coding DNA: TGTGCCAGCAGCCAGCGGGGCCCGGGCGAGCAGTACTTC. This codes for CASSQRGPGEQYF.

The rearrangement uses TRBV24-1 and TRBJ2-1; 13 bases line up with TRBD2. V shed 5 bases and J 12 bases; nucleotides not matched to a gene: 9. The CDR3 runs 15 residues. Per germline, CDR1 KGHDR and CDR2 SFDVKD. The DNA for the CDR3 is TGTGCCACCAGTGTTACCGGACTAGCGGGAGAGGTGCAGTTCTTC. This encodes CATSVTGLAGEVQFF.

The chain combines TRBV5-1 with TRBJ2-2; D remains unclear. Germline CDR1 SGHRS, CDR2 YFSETQ. Trimming removed 1 base from V and 3 bases from J, with 7 bases in between. The CDR3 length is 14 residues. The CDR3 here is CASSLRVYTGELFF. The CDR3 bases are TGCGCCAGCAGCTTGCGGGTTTACACCGGGGAGCTGTTTTTT.

The chain recombines TRBV27 with TRBJ1-2; D gene unclear. CDR1 is MNHEY, CDR2 SMNVEV, per germline (reference sequence). V was trimmed by 5 bases and J by 6 bases, leaving 16 bases between them. CDR3 length equals 14 residues. In nucleotides, the CDR3 is TGTGCCAGCAGTCCGTTGCTAGGGAGGGATGGCTACACCTTC. The encoded protein is CASSPLLGRDGYTF.

The chain links TRBV2 to TRBJ1-6, with TRBD1 matching over 8 bases. The CDR3 spans 13 residues. V shed 8 bases, J shed 9 bases, and the junction held 6 bases outside the gene matches. Germline values: CDR1 SNHLY, CDR2 FYNNEI. CDR3 DNA: TGTGCCAGCGGAGCAGGGGGCGTTTCACCCCTCCACTTT. It encodes CASGAGGVSPLHF.

The chain carries TRBV9 and TRBJ1-5; D remains ambiguous. Germline V gene data show CDR1 as SGDLS and CDR2 as YYNGEE. The ends were cut back, 0 bases at V and 1 base at J, with 2 bases in the middle. The CDR3 spans 13 residues. CDR3 sequence reads: CASSVASNQPQHF. The CDR3 DNA reads as TGTGCCAGCAGCGTAGCAAGCAATCAGCCCCAGCATTTT.

This chain connects TRBV25-1 to TRBJ1-5; D remains unclear. The CDR3 is 14 amino acids. The germline V gene has CDR1 MGHDK and CDR2 SYGVNS. Trimming shortened V by 4 bases and J by 0 bases, and 7 bases separated the two germline ends. CDR3 in DNA: TGTGCCAGCAGTGGGGCAGGTAGCAATCAGCCCCAGCATTTT. This translates into CASSGAGSNQPQHF.

The chain combines TRBV10-3 with TRBJ2-1; 9 positions match TRBD2. V trimming: 11 bases; J trimming: 1 base; junction bases outside the gene matches: 3. CDR3 length: 13 amino acids. From germline, CDR1 is ENHRY and CDR2 SYGVKD. This chain's CDR3 is CAASGGSYNEQFF. The CDR3 coding sequence is TGTGCCGCGAGCGGGGGGTCCTACAATGAGCAGTTCTTC.

This clone came up once. The chain couples TRBV10-2 to TRBJ1-1, with a tentative D call TRBD1 (5 bases). Between the trimmed V and J ends, which lost 6 bases and 1 base, there was a span of 6 bases. Germline lookup yields CDR1 WSHSY and CDR2 SAAADI. The CDR3 extends over 12 amino acids. The CDR3 sequence: CASRDTNTEAFF. In nucleotides, the CDR3 is TGCGCCAGCAGGGACACGAACACTGAAGCTTTCTTT.